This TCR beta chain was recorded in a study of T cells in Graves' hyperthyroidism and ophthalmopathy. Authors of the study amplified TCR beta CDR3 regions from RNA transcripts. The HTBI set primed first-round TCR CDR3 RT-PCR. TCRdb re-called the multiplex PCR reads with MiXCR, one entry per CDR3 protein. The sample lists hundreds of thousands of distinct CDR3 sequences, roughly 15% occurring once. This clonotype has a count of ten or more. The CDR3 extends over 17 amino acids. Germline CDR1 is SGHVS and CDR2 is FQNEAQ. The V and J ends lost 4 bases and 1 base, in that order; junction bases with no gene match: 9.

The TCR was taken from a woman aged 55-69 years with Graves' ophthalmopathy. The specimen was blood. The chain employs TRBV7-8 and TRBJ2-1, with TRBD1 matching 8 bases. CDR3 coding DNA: TGTGCCAGCAGCTCCCATGGGGGGACAGGATCCTACAATGAGCAGTTCTTC. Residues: CASSSHGGTGSYNEQFF.